The sequence of this T cell receptor beta chain was determined in a study of blood T cells in healthy people across ages. For the study at large: In model experiments, template switching was able to capture about one barcoded beta molecule for every two T cells that were present.

Total RNA, at least 6 micrograms per sample, was extracted from PBMCs. As concerns this clonotype: The junction departs from the called germline gene at one end, perhaps through a read error.

The V gene's germline CDR1 is MNHEY and CDR2 SVGEGT. The CDR3 consists of 15 residues. The authors ran a second PCR of about 7 to 11 cycles using a sample-barcoded 5' primer and a J-beta primer mix. TCRdb redid the calling of the 5' RACE reads with MiXCR, one entry per CDR3 protein. The sample includes 890,000 or so distinct CDR3 sequences, around 62% seen only once; the top ten take approximately 30%. Sequenced input: blood. The TCR comes from a man aged 25-45 years in good health. The V and J genes are TRBV6-2 or TRBV6-3 and TRBJ2-1; 8 nucleotides match TRBD1. The CDR3 nucleotides are TGTGCCAGTAGTTCCAGGGGGCGGATCAGGAATGAGCAGTTCTTC. As protein: CASSSRGRIRNEQFF.